These 25 T cell receptor beta chains originate from one sample sequenced in a study of cytomegalovirus exposure and HLA in healthy donors. Primers for the PCR totalled 60 Vbeta and 13 Jbeta. Sequencing was performed with immunoSEQ multiplex PCR; in TCRdb, only in-frame clones are kept and a portion is missing. Of around 160,000 clones listed, roughly three quarters are singletons. The material sequenced was PBMCs. The receptors were sampled from a woman aged 40-49 years in good health and CMV-seropositive.

CDR3 coding DNA: TGTGCCAAAGGCGCACAGGGGGAGAACACCGGGGAGCTGTTTTTT. Translated: CAKGAQGENTGELFF. The chain has TRBV19 and TRBJ2-2; 8 bases align to TRBD1. Trimming took 10 bases from V and 1 from J; bases not matched to a gene: 8. The CDR3 sequence is 15 residues long. Per germline, CDR1 LNHDA and CDR2 SQIVND (reference sequence).

V usage is TRBV28 and J usage is TRBJ1-5; D is ambiguous. This CDR3 contains 13 residues. CDR1 is MDHEN, CDR2 SYDVKM, per germline. Trimming shortened V by 6 bases and J by 7 bases, and 13 bases separated the two germline ends. The CDR3 DNA sequence: TGTGCCAGCAGACTACGGTCCGGGCAGCCCCAGCATTTT. Translation: CASRLRSGQPQHF.

Comments on this clone: At one end, the junction sequence differs from germline, possibly due to a read error. The V and J genes are TRBV4-1 and TRBJ2-1; the match to TRBD2 covers 11 bases. CDR3 length: 15 residues. Per the germline V gene, CDR1 is MGHRA and CDR2 is YSYEKL. The CDR3 reads CASSKDSGGAGEQFF. CDR3 nucleotides: TGCGCCAGCAGCAAAGATAGCGGGGGGGCTGGTGAGCAGTTCTTC.

The J gene is TRBJ1-6, the V gene TRBV11-2; D not certain. Deletions cut 7 bases from V and 10 bases from J, with 17 bases between. CDR3 length: 14 residues. Germline V CDR1 and CDR2: SGHAT, FQNNGV. The CDR3 here is CASNFDGTRSPLHF. The CDR3 DNA reads TGTGCCAGCAACTTTGACGGCACTAGGTCACCCCTCCACTTT.

J is TRBJ1-4 and V is TRBV5-1, with 12 bases lining up with TRBD1. J gave up 8 bases and V 4 bases, and 6 bases lay outside the gene matches. Per the germline V gene, CDR1 is SGHRS and CDR2 is YFSETQ. The CDR3 contains 15 residues. The CDR3 DNA sequence: TGCGCCAGCAGCCCGGGGGGGACAGGGGGCGAAAAACTGTTTTTT. This encodes CASSPGGTGGEKLFF.

The rearrangement uses TRBV25-1 and TRBJ2-2; D call uncertain. Germline V lookup: CDR1 MGHDK, CDR2 SYGVNS. The length of the CDR3 is 15 residues. V was pared by 5 bases and J by 1 base, with 11 bases between. The CDR3 sequence: CASSHPTGNTGELFF. CDR3 nucleotides: TGTGCCAGCAGTCATCCGACGGGGAACACCGGGGAGCTGTTTTTT.

V gene TRBV10-1 combines with J gene TRBJ2-7, with a tentative D call TRBD1 (5 bases). Germline loops: CDR1 WNHNN, CDR2 SYGVQD (reference sequence). The CDR3 length is 13 residues. V shed 4 bases and J shed 1 base, with 8 bases lying between them. Written as DNA, the CDR3 is TGCGCCAGCAGTGGGGGCAGTTCCTACGAGCAGTACTTC. Amino acids: CASSGGSSYEQYF.

This sequence joins TRBV6-5 and TRBJ1-4; the D is unclear. V lost 2 bases, J lost 7 bases, and 14 bases lay in between. Per germline, CDR1 MNHEY and CDR2 SVGAGI. This CDR3 spans 15 amino acids. The CDR3 coding sequence is TGTGCCAGCAGTTACGGACTAGCAGAGGGTGAAAAACTGTTTTTT. It codes for CASSYGLAEGEKLFF.

The CDR3 nucleotides are TGTGCCAGCAGCAGGGACTCTTCCACAGATACGCAGTATTTT. As protein: CASSRDSSTDTQYF. V is TRBV6-5 and J is TRBJ2-3; D is possibly TRBD2 (6 bases). Per the germline V gene, CDR1 is MNHEY and CDR2 is SVGAGI. The CDR3 has 14 amino acids. V was cut by 6 bases and J by 2 bases, with 12 bases left in between.

The rearrangement links TRBV5-1 to TRBJ1-1, with 7 nucleotides matching TRBD1. Germline values: CDR1 SGHRS, CDR2 YFSETQ. V dropped 4 bases and J dropped 4; count of bases not matched to a gene: 10. This CDR3 has 15 amino acids. The CDR3 DNA reads TGCGCCAGCAGCGTACAGGGGAGCTGGACCACTGAAGCTTTCTTT. This codes for CASSVQGSWTTEAFF.

The J gene is TRBJ1-2, the V gene TRBV28; the D gene is possibly TRBD1 (5 bases). This CDR3 is 12 amino acids long. The V gene lost 6 bases and the J gene lost 8 bases, with 13 bases spanning the gap. Per the germline V gene, CDR1 is MDHEN and CDR2 is SYDVKM. CDR3: CASRQQVHGYTF. Here the CDR3 DNA reads TGTGCCAGCAGGCAACAGGTTCACGGCTACACCTTC.

The rearrangement uses TRBV6-1 and TRBJ1-5; perhaps TRBD1 as D (6 bases). This CDR3 is built from 14 residues. Per germline, CDR1 MNHNS and CDR2 SASEGT. V lost 4 bases and J 5 bases, leaving 12 bases between the germline ends. In DNA, the CDR3 is TGTGCCAGCAGTGCGACAGGAGCCTATCAGCCCCAGCATTTT. It codes for CASSATGAYQPQHF.

There are a few counts of this clone. V and J are TRBV5-1 and TRBJ2-2; D uncertain. V gave up 4 bases and J gave up 0 bases, with 10 bases separating them. This CDR3 contains 15 residues. Germline CDR1 SGHRS, CDR2 YFSETQ. CDR3 loop: CASSPGYPNTGELFF. CDR3 DNA: TGCGCCAGCAGCCCCGGGTATCCGAACACCGGGGAGCTGTTTTTT.

The chain recombines TRBV19 with TRBJ1-1; the match to TRBD1 covers 7 bases. CDR3 size: 13 residues. V gave up 7 bases and J gave up 8 bases; unmatched junction bases: 10. The germline V gene encodes CDR1 LNHDA and CDR2 SQIVND (reference sequence). CDR3 protein: CASNLPGQIEAFF. The CDR3 bases are TGTGCCAGTAACCTGCCGGGACAGATCGAAGCTTTCTTT.

The chain combines TRBV7-9 with TRBJ2-7; the D gene is possibly TRBD1 (6 bases). Germline V gene sequence: CDR1 SEHNR, CDR2 FQNEAQ (reference sequence). Trimming shortened V by 5 bases and J by 6 bases, and 17 bases separated the two germline ends. This CDR3 spans 14 amino acids. CDR3 loop: CASSPPTGNPEQYF. The CDR3, as DNA: TGTGCCAGCAGCCCTCCCACAGGGAATCCCGAGCAGTACTTC.

This rearrangement joins TRBV10-1 to TRBJ2-7, with 9 bases that match TRBD1. CDR3 length equals 14 residues. From germline, CDR1 is WNHNN and CDR2 SYGVQD (reference sequence). J lost 2 bases, V lost 3 bases, and 2 bases had no gene match. CDR3 coding DNA: TGCGCCAGCAGTGAAGGGACAGGGCCCTACGAGCAGTACTTC. Amino acid sequence: CASSEGTGPYEQYF.

This clone was counted only a few times. The rearrangement joins TRBV28 to TRBJ2-1; possibly TRBD2 for D (5 bases). V lost 5 bases, J lost 6 bases, and 11 bases lay in between. From germline, CDR1 is MDHEN and CDR2 SYDVKM. The CDR3 length is 13 residues. CDR3 sequence: CASSIRTSNEQFF. Written as DNA, the CDR3 is TGTGCCAGCAGTATACGCACTAGCAATGAGCAGTTCTTC.

The chain employs TRBV27 and TRBJ2-1; weak D call: TRBD1 (5 bases). This CDR3 has 11 residues. Trimming left V 5 bases short and J 15 bases short, with 14 bases between. Germline CDR1 is MNHEY and CDR2 is SMNVEV (reference sequence). The CDR3 coding sequence is TGTGCCAGCAGTGGAAAAGGACAACGGTTCTTC. It encodes CASSGKGQRFF.

The chain carries TRBV5-1 and TRBJ1-1, with 7 bases fitting TRBD1. The CDR3 has 14 amino acids. Looked up from germline, CDR1 is SGHRS and CDR2 is YFSETQ. J gave up 1 base and V 4 bases, and 4 bases lay outside the gene matches. The CDR3 coding sequence is TGCGCCAGCAGCGCCGGACAGGAGAACACTGAAGCTTTCTTT. Translating it yields CASSAGQENTEAFF.

The chain is built from TRBV12-5 and TRBJ2-7; 7 nucleotides align to TRBD2. After removal of 0 bases from V and 0 bases from J, the junction contained 20 bases not matched to a gene. This CDR3 region has 21 residues. Germline assignment: CDR1 LGHNT and CDR2 FRNRAP. CDR3 residues: CASGLVYRASPLRGSSYEQYF. The CDR3 coding sequence is TGTGCTAGTGGTTTGGTATATAGGGCCAGTCCCCTGCGGGGGAGCTCCTACGAGCAGTACTTC. Full variable domain (remainder filled in from reference TRBV12-5 and TRBJ2-7): DARVTQTPRHKVTEMGQEVTMRCQPILGHNTVFWYRQTMMQGLELLAYFRNRAPLDDSGMPKDRFSAEMPDATLATLKIQPSEPRDSAVYFCASGLVYRASPLRGSSYEQYFGPGTRLTVT.

The DNA of the CDR3 is TGTGCCAGCAGTCCGGGACAGGGGTCCTCCTACGAGCAGTACTTC. Its translation: CASSPGQGSSYEQYF. The chain links TRBV9 to TRBJ2-7, with 10 bases matching TRBD1. Germline CDR1 reads SGDLS; CDR2 reads YYNGEE. The CDR3 runs to 15 residues. V trimming: 5 bases; J trimming: 0 bases; junction bases outside the gene matches: 5.

The chain employs TRBV6-4 and TRBJ2-1, with 9 bases aligning to TRBD1. The V and J ends lost 0 bases and 4 bases, in that order; junction bases with no gene match: 4. This CDR3 comprises 16 residues. Per germline, CDR1 MRHNA and CDR2 SNTAGT. CDR3 protein: CASSDSATGGYNEQFF. The CDR3 DNA follows: TGTGCCAGCAGTGACTCGGCGACAGGGGGTTACAATGAGCAGTTCTTC.

V is TRBV6-1 and J is TRBJ1-3, with a tentative D call TRBD1 (5 bases). The V and J ends lost 4 bases and 0 bases respectively, with 10 bases between them. Germline-derived CDR1 and CDR2 are MNHNS and SASEGT. The CDR3 consists of 15 residues. This chain's CDR3 is CASSGLDSSGNTIYF. CDR3 nucleotide sequence: TGTGCCAGCAGTGGTCTTGACAGCTCTGGAAACACCATATATTTT.

This chain connects TRBV6-1 to TRBJ2-4; 7 bases agree with TRBD1. The CDR3 covers 12 residues. Germline V lookup: CDR1 MNHNS, CDR2 SASEGT. V dropped 7 bases and J dropped 6; count of bases not matched to a gene: 3. The CDR3 region is CASKGAGNIQYF. The CDR3 nucleotides read TGTGCCAGCAAGGGGGCTGGAAACATTCAGTACTTC.

The J gene is TRBJ1-2, the V gene TRBV18; 7 bases line up with TRBD1. Germline lookup yields CDR1 KGHSH and CDR2 LQKENI. J gave up 2 bases and V 3 bases, and 6 bases lay outside the gene matches. The CDR3 runs to 15 residues. The CDR3 loop is CASSPYQGENYGYTF. The CDR3 coding sequence is TGTGCCAGCTCACCCTATCAGGGGGAGAACTATGGCTACACCTTC.